These T cell receptor beta chains were read from a single sample in a study of cytomegalovirus exposure and HLA in healthy donors. Using immunoSEQ multiplex PCR, the repertoire was profiled, and TCRdb retains in-frame clones only, with some absent. The sample comprises about 72,000 clones, around 94% of which are singletons, and approximately 2.1% rests with the top ten. The sequenced sample consisted of PBMCs. The origin of the receptors is a woman aged 18 to 35 in good health and CMV-seropositive. The CDR3 runs from the conserved cysteine through the conserved F or W. Fields, in order: V gene, J gene, clone size, D gene, CDR3 DNA, CDR3 protein. The D gene is left open where the match is weak. Some rows have no size entry. The others give once, few or many, or a class for an expanded clone.

TRBV9	TRBJ2-7	NA	TRBD2	TGTGCCAGCAGCCCCCTAGCGGGAGGGGGTTCCTACGAGCAGTACTTC	CASSPLAGGGSYEQYF
TRBV15	TRBJ2-4	NA	TRBD2	TGTGCCACCAGCAGCAACGGACTAGCGGGGCCCCTCGGAAACATTCAGTACTTC	CATSSNGLAGPLGNIQYF
TRBV4-3	TRBJ1-4	NA	NA	TGCGCCAGCAGCCAAGAATTCGCAGGCACTAATGAAAAACTGTTTTTT	CASSQEFAGTNEKLFF
TRBV21-1	TRBJ2-1	NA	NA	TGTGCCAGCAGCAAAGAGCGTCCGGACAGGATTAATGAGCAGTTCTTC	CASSKERPDRINEQFF
TRBV6-5	TRBJ1-5	few	NA	TGTGCCAGCAGTGCTACAGGGAACAATCAGCCCCAGCATTTT	CASSATGNNQPQHF
TRBV7-2	TRBJ2-2	NA	NA	TGTGCCAGCAGCTTCTCTCAGTTCAACACCGGGGAGCTGTTTTTT	CASSFSQFNTGELFF
TRBV18	TRBJ1-6	NA	TRBD1	TGTGCCAGCTCACCCCAACAGGGGGCTGGGTCACCCCTCCACTTT	CASSPQQGAGSPLHF
TRBV19	TRBJ1-1	NA	TRBD1	TGTGCCAGTAGTCCTGGGACAGGGGGCATCACTGAAGCTTTCTTT	CASSPGTGGITEAFF
TRBV7-3	TRBJ1-5	NA	NA	TGTGCCAGCAGCCCCACAGGGAATCAGCCCCAGCATTTT	CASSPTGNQPQHF
TRBV2	TRBJ1-2	NA	NA	TGTGCCAGCAGGCAGGGTGCCTATGGCTACACCTTC	CASRQGAYGYTF
TRBV19	TRBJ2-3	once	TRBD2	TGTGCCAGTAGCCCCGGGACTAGCGGGAGAGAATCAGATACGCAGTATTTT	CASSPGTSGRESDTQYF
TRBV19	TRBJ2-1	NA	TRBD1	TGTGCCAGTAGTTCCGGGACAGGGAATTACAATGAGCAGTTCTTC	CASSSGTGNYNEQFF
TRBV11-2	TRBJ1-3	NA	TRBD1	TGTGCCAGCAGCTTTTCGGTAACAGGGGGCTCAGGAAACACCATATATTTT	CASSFSVTGGSGNTIYF
TRBV25-1	TRBJ1-4	NA	TRBD1	TGTGCCAGCAGTGAAGGACAGGGGTATAATGAAAAACTGTTTTTT	CASSEGQGYNEKLFF
TRBV18	TRBJ1-1	NA	TRBD1	TGTGCCAGCTCACCGGGACAGAATACTGAAGCTTTCTTT	CASSPGQNTEAFF
TRBV11-2	TRBJ2-7	few	NA	TGTGCCAGCTCGGCCTACGAGCAGTACTTC	CASSAYEQYF
TRBV9	TRBJ2-7	NA	TRBD2	TGTGCCAGCAGCGTAGGAGCGGGAGGGAGGGAGCAGTACTTC	CASSVGAGGREQYF